One and the same sample provided the 18 T cell receptor beta chains below, sequenced in a study of blood T cell repertoires in COVID-19. The table came from immunoSEQ multiplex PCR; TCRdb's copy has only in-frame clones and leaves some out. The sample lists 380,000 or so clones; 88% were seen once. Input material: PBMCs or T cells enriched from blood (not recorded which). These receptors originate from a woman aged 40 to 49 with acute COVID-19.

V usage is TRBV6-6 and J usage is TRBJ1-1; TRBD1 matches 7 bases. The CDR3 extends over 14 amino acids. The junction had 8 bases not matched to a gene; V was cut back by 0 bases and J by 10 bases. The germline V gene has CDR1 MNHNY and CDR2 SVGAGI (reference sequence). CDR3 amino acids: CASSYSRQGVVAFF. CDR3 nucleotide sequence: TGTGCCAGCAGTTACTCTCGACAGGGAGTCGTAGCTTTCTTT.

V and J are TRBV19 and TRBJ1-2; the D is unclear. Per the germline V gene, CDR1 is LNHDA and CDR2 is SQIVND (reference sequence). Trimming shortened V by 1 base and J by 7 bases, and 13 bases separated the two germline ends. The CDR3 length is 14 residues. The CDR3 DNA reads as TGTGCCAGTAGTATAGGGGAGGACGCTCTTGGCTACACCTTC. This translates into CASSIGEDALGYTF.

The V gene is TRBV11-2, the J gene TRBJ2-7, with D perhaps matching TRBD1 (6 bases). The germline V gene encodes CDR1 SGHAT and CDR2 FQNNGV. The CDR3 has 14 amino acids. Trimming removed 5 bases from V and 1 base from J, with 12 bases in between. In DNA form, the CDR3 reads TGTGCCAGCAGCCACCCGACAGGTTCCTACGAGCAGTACTTC. Protein sequence: CASSHPTGSYEQYF.

This clone has a count of ten or more. The chain recombines TRBV13 with TRBJ1-3; D is unclear. Looked up from germline, CDR1 is PRHDT and CDR2 is FYEKMQ (reference sequence). V was clipped by 1 base and J by 0 bases, with 7 bases between them. The CDR3 consists of 15 residues. CDR3: CASSLDSSSGNTIYF. The CDR3 DNA follows: TGTGCCAGCAGCTTAGACTCGAGCTCTGGAAACACCATATATTTT.

This chain links TRBV27 with TRBJ1-5, with TRBD1 matching 7 bases. V was clipped by 9 bases and J by 1 base; unmatched bases: 6. The CDR3 has 14 residues. The germline V gene has CDR1 MNHEY and CDR2 SMNVEV (reference sequence). CDR3 loop: CASRRGQSNQPQHF. The CDR3 bases are TGTGCCAGTCGTAGGGGGCAGAGCAATCAGCCCCAGCATTTT.

This clone was seen only once. DNA for the CDR3: TGTGCCAGCAGCAGGGGTGTGAATTCACCCCTCCACTTT. It codes for CASSRGVNSPLHF. The J gene is TRBJ1-6, the V gene TRBV6-5; TRBD1 is a possible D gene (6 bases). The CDR3 sequence is 13 residues long. Trimming stripped 6 bases from V and 7 bases from J, with 10 bases between. From germline, CDR1 is MNHEY and CDR2 SVGAGI.

The chain recombines TRBV5-5 with TRBJ2-1; D is unresolved. The V end was cut by 3 bases, the J end by 4 bases, with 17 bases between. The CDR3 runs to 16 residues. In germline, CDR1 is SGHKS, CDR2 YYEKEE (reference sequence). The CDR3 bases are TGTGCCAGCAGCTGGAGCCGGGTACCCCCATACAATGAGCAGTTCTTC. Translating it yields CASSWSRVPPYNEQFF.

The chain uses TRBV27 and TRBJ2-1; D is perhaps TRBD1 (6 bases). V was shortened by 4 bases and J by 9 bases, with 22 bases between the two germline ends. CDR1 MNHEY and CDR2 SMNVEV come from the germline V gene (reference sequence). There are 16 residues in the CDR3. CDR3 sequence: CASSSRNRQVRGEQFF. CDR3 coding DNA: TGTGCCAGCAGTTCGAGAAACCGACAGGTCAGGGGTGAGCAGTTCTTC.

The CDR3 is CASSQSRTMNTGELFF. CDR3 coding DNA: TGTGCCAGCAGCCAATCTAGGACTATGAACACCGGGGAGCTGTTTTTT. The chain recombines TRBV3-1 (or the pseudogene TRBV3-2) with TRBJ2-2; weak D call: TRBD2 (6 bases). From germline, CDR1 is LGHDT and CDR2 YNNKEL (reference sequence). The CDR3 totals 16 residues. V was shortened by 2 bases and J by 1 base, with 11 bases between the two germline ends.

The chain recombines TRBV4-2 with TRBJ2-1, with 9 bases identical to TRBD2. The trim removed 1 base at V and 8 bases at J, leaving 9 bases unmatched. From germline, CDR1 is LGHNA and CDR2 YNFKEQ. The CDR3 consists of 16 residues. CDR3 region: CASSQGSAGGQDEQFF. CDR3 nucleotide sequence: TGTGCCAGCAGCCAAGGGTCGGCGGGGGGGCAGGATGAGCAGTTCTTC.

The J gene is TRBJ2-5, the V gene TRBV11-2, with 15 bases identical to TRBD2. CDR1 SGHAT and CDR2 FQNNGV come from the germline V gene. This CDR3 spans 17 amino acids. The V segment lost 5 bases and the J segment 4 bases; nucleotides outside the gene matches: 8. The CDR3 DNA sequence: TGTGCCAGCAGCCCAGGGACTAGCGGGGGGACGGGAGAGACCCAGTACTTC. This codes for CASSPGTSGGTGETQYF.

In nucleotides, the CDR3 is TGTGCCAGCAGAAGGACAGGGGAAGGCTACACCTTC. It specifies CASRRTGEGYTF. This chain connects TRBV6-5 to TRBJ1-2; 9 bases map to TRBD1. V trimming: 6 bases; J trimming: 8 bases; junction bases outside the gene matches: 4. The CDR3 is 12 amino acids. CDR1 and CDR2 from the germline V gene are MNHEY and SVGAGI.

The chain couples TRBV9 to TRBJ2-5; the D gene is possibly TRBD2 (5 bases). The V end lost 0 bases, the J end lost 0 bases, and 9 bases lay between the germline ends. The CDR3 is made up of 15 amino acids. CDR1 is SGDLS, CDR2 YYNGEE, per germline. CDR3 residues: CASSVDPGYQETQYF. The DNA of the CDR3 is TGTGCCAGCAGCGTAGATCCGGGGTACCAAGAGACCCAGTACTTC.

The chain uses TRBV12-3 or TRBV12-4 and TRBJ1-2; 7 nucleotides agree with TRBD1. The CDR3 loop spans 13 amino acids. The junction had 4 bases not matched to a gene; V was cut back by 5 bases and J by 4 bases. The CDR3 spells CASSDQGVYGYTF. CDR3 DNA: TGTGCCAGCAGTGACCAGGGGGTCTATGGCTACACCTTC.

Regarding this clone: Other DNA sequences within the sample encode an identical CDR3. The chain has TRBV5-4 and TRBJ2-7, with D possibly matching TRBD1 (6 bases). CDR1 and CDR2 from the germline V gene are SGHNT and YYREEE (reference sequence). V dropped 0 bases and J dropped 2 bases, with 6 bases sitting between them. CDR3 size: 13 residues. CDR3 sequence (DNA): TGTGCCAGCAGCTTGGACAGGGCCTACGAGCAGTACTTC. This codes for CASSLDRAYEQYF. The variable domain in full, completed from reference TRBV5-4 and TRBJ2-7, reads ETGVTQSPTHLIKTRGQQVTLRCSSQSGHNTVSWYQQALGQGPQFIFQYYREEENGRGNFPPRFSGLQFPNYSSELNVNALELDDSALYLCASSLDRAYEQYFGPGTRLTVT.

This clone was recorded only once. The gene calls are TRBV18 and TRBJ1-3; 8 bases line up with TRBD1. The junction had 5 bases not matched to a gene; V was cut back by 4 bases and J by 0 bases. Per germline, CDR1 KGHSH and CDR2 LQKENI. The CDR3 totals 16 residues. The CDR3 loop is CASSQGQGISGNTIYF. CDR3 coding DNA: TGTGCCAGCTCACAAGGACAGGGAATCTCTGGAAACACCATATATTTT.

The chain has TRBV5-5 and TRBJ2-7; tentative D call: TRBD2 (5 bases). The CDR3 extends over 14 amino acids. Germline CDR1 and CDR2: SGHKS and YYEKEE (reference sequence). Trimming shortened V by 4 bases and J by 0 bases, and 11 bases separated the two germline ends. CDR3 residues: CASSGKSGSYEQYF. The CDR3 nucleotides read TGTGCCAGCAGCGGGAAGAGCGGCTCCTACGAGCAGTACTTC.

The chain employs TRBV14 and TRBJ2-3; 8 bases map to TRBD1. The V gene end was trimmed by 5 bases and the J gene end by 4 bases; junction bases not matched to a gene: 2. This CDR3 contains 13 residues. Germline values: CDR1 SGHDN, CDR2 FVKESK. Written as DNA, the CDR3 is TGTGCCAGCAGCTGGACAGGGCCAGATACGCAGTATTTT. Its translation: CASSWTGPDTQYF.